This TCR beta chain appears in the sequencing data of a study of T-cell memory formation after mild COVID-19. Regarding the study as a whole: The appearance of some responding clones in pre-infection memory suggested that cross-reactive memory joined. Among contracting clones, CD4+ were mainly CM/EM and CD8+ enriched in EMRA. Clones that contracted from day 15 to 85 had balanced CD4/CD8; later expanders were CD4+ biased.

TCRdb reprocessed the 5' RACE reads via MiXCR and lists one record per CDR3 protein. In the table there are approximately 350,000 distinct CDR3 sequences, 14% of which are singletons. The V gene end was trimmed by 2 bases and the J gene end by 12 bases; junction bases not matched to a gene: 2. The CDR3 totals 12 residues. This clonotype was recorded at least ten times. What it binds is unknown. The sample taken for sequencing was PBMCs or a T cell subset sorted from them (not recorded which). This sequence was found in a man younger than 35 who had mild COVID-19 (a few samples of this study predate the infection). Cell type and time point are not known. The genes are TRBV12-3 or TRBV12-4 and TRBJ2-7, with 12 bases aligning to TRBD2. CDR3 nucleotides: TGTGCCAGCAGTTTACTAGCGGGGGGGCTGTACTTC. Translating it yields CASSLLAGGLYF.